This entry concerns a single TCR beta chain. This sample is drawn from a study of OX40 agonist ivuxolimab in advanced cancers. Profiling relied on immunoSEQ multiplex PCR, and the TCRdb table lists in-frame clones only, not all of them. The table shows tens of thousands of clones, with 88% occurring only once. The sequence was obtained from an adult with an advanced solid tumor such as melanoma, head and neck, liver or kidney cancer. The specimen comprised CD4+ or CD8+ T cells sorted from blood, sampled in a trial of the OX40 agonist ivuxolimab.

The CDR3 nucleotides read TGTGCCAGTAGTATTTCACAGGGTCGGACTCCCCAGCATTTT. It encodes CASSISQGRTPQHF. The chain combines TRBV19 with TRBJ1-5; perhaps TRBD1 as D (6 bases). Trimming took 3 bases from V and 10 from J, leaving 16 bases between them. This CDR3 contains 14 residues. Germline V CDR1 and CDR2: LNHDA, SQIVND (reference sequence).